A single sample gave rise to the 25 T cell receptor beta chains below, sequenced in a study of monozygotic twins with inflammatory bowel disease. TCRdb re-analyzed the 5' RACE reads; it lists each CDR3 protein once, without DNA. The ten top clones account for more than 4.5%, within a sample of approximately 40,000 distinct CDR3 sequences. Sequencing was done on a sample of blood. The source of these receptors is a human donor with ulcerative colitis or Crohn's disease, or a healthy co-twin of an affected twin (not recorded which).

The V and J genes are TRBV7-9 and TRBJ1-1; without DNA, the TCRdb call of TRBD1 cannot be checked. Germline V gene lookup returns CDR1 SEHNR and CDR2 FQNEAQ (reference sequence). The CDR3 contains 14 residues. The CDR3 loop reads CASSLQGGNTEAFF.

The V gene is TRBV7-2, the J gene TRBJ2-1; the D gene TCRdb calls, TRBD2, cannot be checked with no DNA. CDR1 is SGHTA, CDR2 FQGNSA, per germline. The CDR3 contains 14 residues. The CDR3 here is CASSSTSGRYEQFF.

The V and J genes are TRBV7-3 and TRBJ2-5. This CDR3 region has 13 residues. CDR1 SGHTA and CDR2 FQGTGA come from the germline V gene. The CDR3 loop is CASSLADQETQYF.

This rearrangement joins TRBV5-1 to TRBJ1-2; TCRdb's assignment of TRBD1 cannot be checked, as there is no DNA. Germline CDR1 and CDR2: SGHRS and YFSETQ. The CDR3 is 15 residues long. The CDR3 sequence is CASSSSADRGGGYTF.

The chain links TRBV5-1 to TRBJ2-2; the TRBD2 assignment by TCRdb is unverifiable without DNA. CDR1 and CDR2 from the germline V gene are SGHRS and YFSETQ. The CDR3 contains 16 residues. CDR3 in amino acids: CASSLQREASAGELFF.

This chain joins TRBV4-1 and TRBJ2-3. Germline V CDR1 and CDR2: MGHRA, YSYEKL. This CDR3 is 12 amino acids long. The CDR3 loop is CASSQDGDTQYF.

This chain's CDR3 is CASSLPRGGSSYNSPLHF. J is TRBJ1-6 and V is TRBV11-2; there is no DNA to check the TCRdb D call of TRBD1. The CDR3 covers 18 residues. CDR1 and CDR2 from the germline V gene are SGHAT and FQNNGV.

The rearrangement links TRBV30 to TRBJ1-2; no DNA is available, so the TRBD1 call from TCRdb remains unchecked. CDR3 length equals 15 residues. The germline V gene encodes CDR1 GTSNPN and CDR2 SVGIG (reference sequence). CDR3 sequence reads: CAWTLLVGTGDGYTF.

The chain links TRBV12-3 or TRBV12-4 to TRBJ2-1. This CDR3 contains 11 residues. The CDR3 reads CASSRNNEQFF.

This chain joins TRBV5-1 and TRBJ2-2; the D call from TCRdb, TRBD1, cannot be confirmed without DNA. The CDR3 is made up of 15 amino acids. Germline CDR1 reads SGHRS; CDR2 reads YFSETQ. The CDR3 protein is CASSSGTGVIGELFF.

By frequency, this clonotype is medium-sized (0.01 to 0.1%). V usage is TRBV7-8 and J usage is TRBJ1-1; TCRdb's D call, TRBD1, is unchecked because there is no DNA. This CDR3 is 14 amino acids long. Germline CDR1 is SGHVS and CDR2 is FQNEAQ. The CDR3 sequence is CASSLRQGNTEAFF.

The chain joins TRBV3-1 to TRBJ1-2; TCRdb indicates TRBD1, and absent DNA this call remains unverified. The CDR3 contains 15 residues. CDR1 and CDR2 (germline): LGHDT, YNNKEL (reference sequence). This chain's CDR3 is CASSQDLRDLYGYTF.

The chain combines TRBV20-1 with TRBJ1-6; TCRdb picks TRBD1, but there is no DNA to check that call. Germline V gene sequence: CDR1 DFQATT, CDR2 SNEGSKA (reference sequence). CDR3 length: 17 amino acids. CDR3 loop: CSARDSGQGGNNSPLHF.

The V call is TRBV5-1, the J call TRBJ2-7; with no DNA, the TCRdb D assignment of TRBD1 cannot be verified. Germline CDR1 reads SGHRS; CDR2 reads YFSETQ. The CDR3 runs to 14 residues. The CDR3 loop reads CASSLEPRHYEQYF. Using reference TRBV5-1 and TRBJ2-7 for the parts outside the CDR3, the full variable domain is KAGVTQTPRYLIKTRGQQVTLSCSPISGHRSVSWYQQTPGQGLQFLFEYFSETQRNKGNFPGRFSGRQFSNSRSEMNVSTLELGDSALYLCASSLEPRHYEQYFGPGTRLTVT.

V usage is TRBV29-1 and J usage is TRBJ1-5. In germline, CDR1 is SQVTM, CDR2 ANQGSEA. The CDR3 is 13 amino acids. CDR3 region: CSVGTSRNQPQHF.

The CDR3 is CASRFGAPANVLTF. The chain joins TRBV27 to TRBJ2-6; TCRdb proposes TRBD1, but this gene call is untestable without DNA. Germline CDR1 MNHEY, CDR2 SMNVEV (reference sequence). This CDR3 comprises 14 residues.

The gene calls are TRBV7-2 and TRBJ2-7; TCRdb returns TRBD1, unconfirmable since there is no DNA. There are 14 residues in the CDR3. Looked up from germline, CDR1 is SGHTA and CDR2 is FQGNSA. CDR3 residues: CASSYPGRDYEQYF.

The CDR3 spells CSAPGGFDTEAFF. The J gene is TRBJ1-1, the V gene TRBV20-1; TCRdb indicates TRBD1, and absent DNA this call remains unverified. Germline CDR1 DFQATT, CDR2 SNEGSKA (reference sequence). This CDR3 region has 13 residues.

The chain employs TRBV2 and TRBJ2-7; TCRdb indicates TRBD1, and absent DNA this call remains unverified. Germline V gene data show CDR1 as SNHLY and CDR2 as FYNNEI. The CDR3 loop spans 11 amino acids. This CDR3 reads CANKQGPEQYF.

This chain links TRBV10-3 with TRBJ2-3; with no DNA, the TCRdb D assignment of TRBD1 cannot be verified. CDR1 and CDR2 from the germline V gene are ENHRY and SYGVKD. The CDR3 length is 17 residues. The CDR3 spells CAISESTLSPAGDTQYF.

The chain carries TRBV12-3 or TRBV12-4 and TRBJ1-1; as DNA is missing, the TRBD1 call by TCRdb cannot be tested. The CDR3 contains 14 residues. CDR3 protein: CASKRQGTNTEAFF.

CDR3 in amino acids: CASSQRTVNTGELFF. The genes are TRBV7-2 and TRBJ2-2; as DNA is missing, the TRBD1 call by TCRdb cannot be tested. The CDR3 contains 15 residues. Germline CDR1 is SGHTA and CDR2 is FQGNSA.

The chain recombines TRBV3-1 with TRBJ2-7. This CDR3 contains 11 residues. CDR1 and CDR2 (germline): LGHDT, YNNKEL (reference sequence). The CDR3 here is CASSHYYEQYF.

This chain uses TRBV5-1 with TRBJ2-2; TCRdb designates TRBD1, a call that cannot be tested without DNA. CDR1 SGHRS and CDR2 YFSETQ come from the germline V gene. This CDR3 comprises 15 residues. The CDR3 region is CATMVSGENTGELFF.

The chain recombines TRBV5-1 with TRBJ1-3; TCRdb's D call of TRBD1 is untestable without DNA. The germline CDR1 and CDR2 sequences are SGHRS and YFSETQ. CDR3 length: 14 amino acids. The CDR3 spells CASSRGQDGNTIYF.